Sequencing of this T cell receptor beta chain was carried out in a study of radiation and T cells in renal cell carcinoma. Data came from immunoSEQ multiplex PCR; TCRdb stores just in-frame clones and leaves some out. Of around 16,000 clones detected, about three fifths appear once; the ten largest clones hold approximately 11%. This clone came up a few times. Its antigen is not identified. General observations from the study: Compared with controls, irradiated tumors had more, larger dominant CDR3 motifs.

This CDR3 is built from 15 residues. Germline V gives CDR1 LGHNA, CDR2 YSLEER. V was cut by 1 base and J by 0 bases, with 7 bases left in between. As for treatment: treatment-naive control, cytoreductive nephrectomy. This chain links TRBV4-3 with TRBJ1-3; D is ambiguous. The source material was tumor tissue, sampled from a patient whose treatment was nephrectomy without radiotherapy. This receptor was obtained from a man aged 50 to 59 with renal cell carcinoma. CDR3 residues: CASSQGVYSGNTIYF. CDR3 nucleotides: TGCGCCAGCAGCCAAGGGGTCTACTCTGGAAACACCATATATTTT.